The present entry profiles one TCR beta chain with its context. These data come from a study of blood T cell repertoires in COVID-19. At the level of the study: Samples came from the United States, Italy and Spain, spanning acute and convalescent COVID-19.

Followed over time, Seattle patients had been enrolled while infection was active. Per the original data handling: Reference gene primer amplification gave estimated nucleated cell counts. Produced via immunoSEQ multiplex PCR; TCRdb's table is partial and in-frame only. The DNA gave D and trimming, while V, J and clone size come from that table. The repertoire holds around 200,000 clones, with over 80% as singletons. Germline assignment: CDR1 SNHLY and CDR2 FYNNEI. Trimming shortened V by 4 bases and J by 0 bases, and 9 bases separated the two germline ends. CDR3 size: 14 residues. The V gene is TRBV2, the J gene TRBJ1-1; D is uncertain. The origin of this receptor is a woman aged 40 to 55 with COVID-19, enrolled during active disease. The sample comprised peripheral blood. The CDR3 spells CASSGQFMNTEAFF. The DNA for the CDR3 is TGTGCCAGCAGTGGACAATTTATGAACACTGAAGCTTTCTTT.